This T cell receptor (beta chain) comes out of a study of blood T cell repertoires in COVID-19. Background on the study: From the United States, Italy and Spain came samples of acute and convalescent COVID-19. T cells, B-cell-depleted T cells, or PBMCs supplied cDNA or gDNA.

This CDR3 region has 11 residues. Germline CDR1 and CDR2: SQVTM and ANQGSEA. V lost 6 bases, J lost 8 bases, and 13 bases lay in between. In the source study's methods: From reference gene primer amplification, estimates of nucleated cell counts were derived. Using immunoSEQ multiplex PCR, the repertoire was profiled, and TCRdb retains in-frame clones only, with some absent. Clone size and V and J calls were adopted from that table, with D and trimming inferred from the DNA. The profile shows roughly 65,000 clones, 60% to 85% of them singletons. This clone was seen just once. The sequenced sample was peripheral blood. This chain connects TRBV29-1 to TRBJ1-1; D perhaps matches TRBD1 (6 bases). The sequence derives from a human donor in a cohort sampled during active COVID-19. The CDR3 loop reads CSVAGAGEAFF. CDR3 bases: TGCAGCGTGGCAGGGGCCGGCGAAGCTTTCTTT. The complete variable domain, with remaining parts taken from reference TRBV29-1 and TRBJ1-1, reads SAVISQKPSRDICQRGTSLTIQCQVDSQVTMMFWYRQQPGQSLTLIATANQGSEATYESGFVIDKFPISRPNLTFSTLTVSNMSPEDSSIYLCSVAGAGEAFFGQGTRLTVV.